This is a list of T cell receptor beta chains from one sample in a study of T cell clonotyping in hematopoietic cell transplantation. The method was immunoSEQ multiplex PCR; TCRdb's version includes in-frame clones alone and lacks a portion of them. The table shows tens of thousands of clones, with approximately 84% occurring only once. The sequencing used peripheral blood mononuclear cells, collected before stem cell transplant. These TCRs come from a man between 60 and 75 years old with biphenotypic leukemia. Some clones in this sample may be carry-over from other donors' samples. CDR3s include the opening cysteine and the closing phenylalanine or tryptophan. Each record gives: clone size, J gene, D gene, V gene, CDR3 DNA, CDR3 protein. A D gene is named only where the DNA matches it firmly. Rows may omit the clone size; those that give it use once, few, many or a size class.

-	TRBJ2-7	-	TRBV6-5	TGTGCCAGCAGTTACTCCTGGACCCATTTCCCCCACGAGCAGTACTTC	CASSYSWTHFPHEQYF
-	TRBJ2-3	-	TRBV9	TGTGCCAGCAGCCTGCAGTCTTACTACGGGGATACGCAGTATTTT	CASSLQSYYGDTQYF
-	TRBJ1-4	TRBD1	TRBV28	TGTGCCAGCAGTTCACCCGACAGGGCAACTAATGAAAAACTGTTTTTT	CASSSPDRATNEKLFF
-	TRBJ1-2	-	TRBV30	TGTGCCTGGAGTGTACGATTGAGGGCGCTTGACTATGGCTACACCTTC	CAWSVRLRALDYGYTF
-	TRBJ1-4	TRBD1	TRBV5-8	TGTGCCAGCAGCCCCGGGACAGTCAATGAAAAACTGTTTTTT	CASSPGTVNEKLFF
-	TRBJ1-2	-	TRBV2	TGTGCCAGCAGTGCGAGGACTAATTCTTATGGCTACACCTTC	CASSARTNSYGYTF
-	TRBJ1-2	-	TRBV28	TGTGCCAGCAGTTTTGTCCGATATGGCTACACCTTC	CASSFVRYGYTF
-	TRBJ2-2	TRBD1	TRBV7-9	TGTGCCAGCAGCTTACTTGGAGGACAGGGGGCCGGGGAGCTGTTTTTT	CASSLLGGQGAGELFF
once	TRBJ1-2	-	TRBV6-5	TGTGCCAGCAGTTCGGTCTCTGGGTTTGGTGGCTACACCTTC	CASSSVSGFGGYTF
-	TRBJ1-4	-	TRBV11-2	TGTGCCAGCAGCTTATCGCCAGGGGCCGCTAATGAAAAACTGTTTTTT	CASSLSPGAANEKLFF
-	TRBJ1-2	TRBD1	TRBV19	TGTGCCAGTACGGACAGGGGAAGGAGCTATGGCTACACCTTC	CASTDRGRSYGYTF
-	TRBJ2-5	-	TRBV10-3	TGTGCCATCAGTGAGTACGACAGCACAGGAGAGACCCAGTACTTC	CAISEYDSTGETQYF